This T cell receptor beta chain was sequenced in a study of blood T cells in healthy people across ages. Study-wide results and caveats: Across the age range, TCR beta diversity per million T cells fell in a roughly linear way. Correlation between TCR beta diversity and naive T cell percentage was strong.

The second PCR ran about 7 to 12 cycles with a sample-barcoded 5' primer and J-beta primers. Every single cDNA molecule received a tag from a template-switch adaptor with 12 random nucleotides. MiXCR, run by TCRdb on the 5' RACE reads, gives a single entry per CDR3 protein. This sample yields about 780,000 distinct CDR3 sequences, of which 60% to 80% are seen a single time; about a quarter belongs to the top ten. This clonotype was counted many times. What it binds is unknown. The receptor's source is a man aged 25-45 years in good health. Material: blood.

The CDR3 DNA reads TGTGCCAGCAGCTTAGTAGCAGGGGTTAATCAGCCCCAGCATTTT. This gives the protein CASSLVAGVNQPQHF. V usage is TRBV7-2 and J usage is TRBJ1-5, with D maybe TRBD1 (6 bases). The V end was cut by 1 base, the J end by 4 bases, with 11 bases between. The CDR3 has 15 residues. The V gene's germline CDR1 is SGHTA and CDR2 FQGNSA.